The 3 T cell receptor beta chains below come from one sample, sequenced in a study of CD8 T cells in ankylosing spondylitis (TCRdb year 2017). Library preparation was by 5' RACE. Sequenced using an Illumina HiSeq 2500. Through fastp at Q25 and MiXCR, TCRdb rebuilt clones from the public reads, retaining in-frame beta chains. Rows matching on CDR3 protein sequence are summarized as one entry with the most common DNA and genes. In this sample the table shows hundreds of thousands of distinct CDR3 sequences, roughly 12% of which occur a single time. Just over 0.5% of the sample rests with the top ten. Overall results and qualifications from the work: Blood from ankylosing spondylitis patients appeared to be characterized by a TCR beta motif made up of several highly homologous amino acid variants.

For these TCRs, the target antigens are not known. Sample: blood, either unsorted or a sorted T cell fraction (not recorded which). These receptors all stem from a male donor with ankylosing spondylitis.

This chain uses TRBV5-1 with TRBJ2-6; D is ambiguous. The CDR3 runs 16 residues. In germline, CDR1 is SGHRS, CDR2 YFSETQ. Trimming removed 4 bases at V and 3 bases at J, with 14 bases between. The CDR3 spells CASSLSTAIGANVLTF. CDR3 sequence (DNA): TGCGCCAGCAGCCTTAGTACCGCTATTGGGGCCAACGTCCTGACTTTC.

The chain is built from TRBV29-1 and TRBJ1-1, with D perhaps TRBD1 (5 bases). CDR1 and CDR2 from the germline V gene are SQVTM and ANQGSEA. Trimming took off 7 bases at V and 0 bases at J, with 15 bases between the two ends. CDR3 length: 14 residues. The CDR3 reads CSANPRVLNTEAFF. Written as DNA, the CDR3 is TGCAGCGCCAACCCCAGGGTCCTGAACACTGAAGCTTTCTTT.

Many counts were recorded for this clonotype. This chain links TRBV5-1 with TRBJ1-2; TRBD1 matches at 10 bases. Germline values: CDR1 SGHRS, CDR2 YFSETQ. The junction had 8 bases not matched to a gene; V was cut back by 4 bases and J by 5 bases. This CDR3 is 15 amino acids long. This CDR3 is CASSPRGQGEYGYTF. CDR3 in DNA: TGCGCCAGCAGCCCCCGCGGACAGGGGGAGTATGGCTACACCTTC.